A selection of T cell receptor beta chains follows, all from one sample in a study of blood T cells in healthy people across ages. TCRdb fed the 5' RACE reads into MiXCR, producing one record per CDR3 protein. The sample has approximately 780,000 distinct CDR3 sequences; 25% to 30% are singletons. The same sample was also studied in work on T cells of mothers and their children.

What was sequenced was blood. Every receptor here comes from a boy between 5 and 17 years old in good health. The CDR3 runs from the conserved cysteine through the conserved F or W. A D gene is named only where the DNA matches it firmly. A clone size is listed for some rows: how often the clone was seen (once, few, many), or a class if it is expanded.

v_gene,abundance,j_gene,d_gene,CDR3nt,CDR3aa
TRBV7-9,.,TRBJ2-3,.,TGTGCCAGCAGTGTCAAGTTAGATACGCAGTATTTT,CASSVKLDTQYF
TRBV5-1,few,TRBJ2-7,.,TGCGCCAGCAGCTACCAGGCAGGGGACGAGCAGTACTTC,CASSYQAGDEQYF
TRBV29-1,.,TRBJ2-7,TRBD2,TGCAGCGTCGGTACTAGCGGGAGCTCCTACGAGCAGTACTTC,CSVGTSGSSYEQYF
TRBV20-1,.,TRBJ2-5,.,TGCAGTGCTCCTCTTCGGGGATACCAAGAGACCCAGTACTTC,CSAPLRGYQETQYF
TRBV6-5,few,TRBJ2-7,.,TGTGCCACCTTGGAACCTTCCTACGAGCAGTACTTC,CATLEPSYEQYF
TRBV28,.,TRBJ2-7,TRBD1,TGTGCCAGCAGCCGTCTACGACAGGGCGACGAGCAGTACTTC,CASSRLRQGDEQYF
TRBV7-9,.,TRBJ1-6,.,TGTGCCAGCAGCCCTCGGGGATGGTCGGAGGCACCCCTCCACTTT,CASSPRGWSEAPLHF
TRBV20-1,.,TRBJ1-5,.,TGCAGCGCTAACGAGTATAGCAATCAGCCCCAGCATTTT,CSANEYSNQPQHF
TRBV7-3,.,TRBJ1-6,TRBD1,TGTGCCAGCAGCCCCTCTCTGGACAGGGGGCAACATAATTCACCCCTCCACTTT,CASSPSLDRGQHNSPLHF
TRBV20-1,.,TRBJ2-5,.,TGCAGTGCTACTCGAGAGGCGGGGCAAGAGACCCAGTACTTC,CSATREAGQETQYF
TRBV10-3,.,TRBJ2-1,TRBD2,TGTGCCATCAGTGTCCCCGGGACTAGATATGAGCAGTTCTTC,CAISVPGTRYEQFF
TRBV5-5,.,TRBJ1-1,TRBD1,TGTGCCAGCAGCTTAAGGCAGGGGGCAGGATACACTGAAGCTTTCTTT,CASSLRQGAGYTEAFF
TRBV5-1,.,TRBJ2-1,.,TGCGCCAGCAGCTTGCGTACGAGGTTGGGGTACAATGAGCAGTTCTTC,CASSLRTRLGYNEQFF
TRBV5-1,few,TRBJ2-5,TRBD2,TGCGCCAGCAGTCCGGGGAGGGACGGGGCCCAGTACTTC,CASSPGRDGAQYF
TRBV7-9,few,TRBJ2-3,.,TGTGCCAGCAGCTTGCCAGGGGGCACAGATACGCAGTATTTT,CASSLPGGTDTQYF